This TCR beta chain was captured in a study of Ad26.COV2.S vaccination and SARS-CoV-2 variants. J was trimmed by 5 bases and V by 2 bases; bases with no gene match: 6. CDR1 and CDR2 (germline): SGHRS, YFSETQ. The CDR3 is made up of 17 amino acids. Generated by immunoSEQ multiplex PCR, the TCRdb table keeps only in-frame clones and is missing some. Here the sample spans 300,000 to 500,000 clones, 70% to 90% being singletons. Stated treatment: around 19 received Ad26.COV2.S at low or high dose, single or two shots; about 5 received placebo; per-sample allocation not given. Samples came from day 63 after the first vaccine or placebo injection. An Ad26 vector expressing Wuhan-strain SARS-CoV-2 spike constituted the vaccine.

The chain has TRBV5-1 and TRBJ2-3, with 15 bases fitting TRBD2. Sequenced material: peripheral blood, taken in a trial of Ad26.COV2.S vaccine versus placebo. This TCR came from a person aged 18-60 years who received the Ad26.COV2.S COVID-19 vaccine or a placebo. CDR3 coding DNA: TGCGCCAGCAGCTTCGGACTAGCGGGGGGGTCTAAAGATACGCAGTATTTT. The encoded protein is CASSFGLAGGSKDTQYF. Full variable domain (outside the CDR3, taken from reference TRBV5-1 and TRBJ2-3): KAGVTQTPRYLIKTRGQQVTLSCSPISGHRSVSWYQQTPGQGLQFLFEYFSETQRNKGNFPGRFSGRQFSNSRSEMNVSTLELGDSALYLCASSFGLAGGSKDTQYFGPGTRLTVL.